The rows below give T cell receptor beta chains drawn from one sample of a study of cytomegalovirus exposure and HLA in healthy donors. Repertoires were generated with immunoSEQ multiplex PCR, while TCRdb's copy carries only in-frame clones and drops some. This repertoire shows 200,000 or so clones, around 88% found once; its top ten account for 2.5% to 3.5%. The sequencing input was PBMCs. These receptors all come from a woman between 18 and 30 years old in good health and CMV-seronegative. Both conserved end residues are part of each CDR3. The order of the fields is V gene, J gene, D gene, clone size, CDR3 protein, CDR3 DNA. The D gene is left open where the match is weak. Clone size is stated in some rows and not others, as once, few, many or a class when expanded.

v_call: TRBV10-3
j_call: TRBJ2-7
d_call: TRBD1
clone_size: .
cdr3_aa: CAISVQGPFHEQYF
cdr3_nt: TGTGCCATCAGCGTACAGGGGCCATTCCACGAGCAGTACTTC

v_call: TRBV6-4
j_call: TRBJ1-2
d_call: TRBD1
clone_size: few
cdr3_aa: CASSEDGQGYGYTF
cdr3_nt: TGTGCCAGCAGTGAAGACGGACAGGGGTATGGCTACACCTTC

v_call: TRBV5-1
j_call: TRBJ2-7
d_call: .
clone_size: .
cdr3_aa: CASSKDSSSYEQYF
cdr3_nt: TGCGCCAGCAGCAAGGACAGTTCCTCCTACGAGCAGTACTTC

v_call: TRBV5-4
j_call: TRBJ2-7
d_call: .
clone_size: .
cdr3_aa: CASSLDLLSYEQYF
cdr3_nt: TGTGCCAGCAGCTTGGACCTACTGTCCTACGAGCAGTACTTC

v_call: TRBV6-5
j_call: TRBJ2-2
d_call: TRBD1
clone_size: once
cdr3_aa: CASSPDRGYTGELFF
cdr3_nt: TGTGCCAGCAGTCCAGACAGGGGGTACACCGGGGAGCTGTTTTTT

v_call: TRBV7-2
j_call: TRBJ2-7
d_call: TRBD1
clone_size: .
cdr3_aa: CASSARTGGPGEQYF
cdr3_nt: TGTGCCAGCAGCGCCCGGACAGGGGGCCCGGGCGAGCAGTACTTC

v_call: TRBV5-1
j_call: TRBJ1-2
d_call: TRBD1
clone_size: .
cdr3_aa: CASSFGQGGQDYGYTF
cdr3_nt: TGCGCCAGCAGCTTCGGGCAGGGGGGCCAGGACTATGGCTACACCTTC

v_call: TRBV29-1
j_call: TRBJ1-2
d_call: .
clone_size: .
cdr3_aa: CSVEGTGWNYGYTF
cdr3_nt: TGCAGCGTTGAAGGTACAGGTTGGAACTATGGCTACACCTTC

v_call: TRBV6-4
j_call: TRBJ1-2
d_call: .
clone_size: .
cdr3_aa: CASPTPGARYGYTF
cdr3_nt: TGTGCCAGTCCCACCCCAGGGGCGCGGTATGGCTACACCTTC

v_call: TRBV7-6
j_call: TRBJ2-3
d_call: TRBD2
clone_size: .
cdr3_aa: CASRAGNTDTQYF
cdr3_nt: TGTGCCAGCAGAGCGGGGAACACAGATACGCAGTATTTT

v_call: TRBV4-1
j_call: TRBJ2-5
d_call: .
clone_size: .
cdr3_aa: CASSQDVVAAYQETQYF
cdr3_nt: TGCGCCAGCAGCCAAGATGTGGTAGCGGCGTACCAAGAGACCCAGTACTTC

v_call: TRBV29-1
j_call: TRBJ2-3
d_call: TRBD2
clone_size: .
cdr3_aa: CSVEDMAGGSDTQYF
cdr3_nt: TGCAGCGTTGAAGATATGGCGGGGGGGTCAGATACGCAGTATTTT

v_call: TRBV27
j_call: TRBJ2-2
d_call: .
clone_size: .
cdr3_aa: CASRAEVTGELFF
cdr3_nt: TGTGCCAGCAGAGCGGAGGTCACCGGGGAGCTGTTTTTT

v_call: TRBV30
j_call: TRBJ2-1
d_call: .
clone_size: .
cdr3_aa: CAWTSSRGFNTNEQFF
cdr3_nt: TGTGCCTGGACCTCATCTCGGGGATTTAATACGAATGAGCAGTTCTTC

v_call: TRBV19
j_call: TRBJ1-1
d_call: .
clone_size: .
cdr3_aa: CASRVSWATEAFF
cdr3_nt: TGTGCCAGTAGGGTTTCGTGGGCAACTGAAGCTTTCTTT

v_call: TRBV11-2
j_call: TRBJ2-1
d_call: .
clone_size: .
cdr3_aa: CASSLDWTPRSYNEQFF
cdr3_nt: TGTGCCAGCAGCTTAGACTGGACTCCGCGCTCCTACAATGAGCAGTTCTTC

v_call: TRBV5-4
j_call: TRBJ2-3
d_call: TRBD2
clone_size: .
cdr3_aa: CASSPGTSGRVPDTQYF
cdr3_nt: TGTGCCAGCAGCCCCGGGACTAGCGGGAGGGTCCCAGATACGCAGTATTTT

v_call: TRBV27
j_call: TRBJ2-7
d_call: .
clone_size: .
cdr3_aa: CASRDRLEPYEQYF
cdr3_nt: TGTGCCAGCAGGGATCGACTAGAACCCTACGAGCAGTACTTC

v_call: TRBV6-1
j_call: TRBJ2-7
d_call: TRBD1
clone_size: .
cdr3_aa: CASSPGQLLSHEQYF
cdr3_nt: TGTGCCAGCAGTCCGGGACAGCTCCTTTCCCACGAGCAGTACTTC

v_call: TRBV5-1
j_call: TRBJ2-1
d_call: TRBD1
clone_size: .
cdr3_aa: CASSPTGTGGWEQFF
cdr3_nt: TGCGCCAGCAGCCCTACCGGGACAGGGGGCTGGGAGCAGTTCTTC

v_call: TRBV4-3
j_call: TRBJ2-7
d_call: .
clone_size: .
cdr3_aa: CASSEGGARVDEQYF
cdr3_nt: TGCGCCAGCAGCGAGGGCGGAGCAAGGGTCGACGAGCAGTACTTC

v_call: TRBV7-3
j_call: TRBJ2-6
d_call: TRBD1
clone_size: .
cdr3_aa: CASSVTGTGGAGANVLTF
cdr3_nt: TGTGCCAGCAGCGTAACCGGGACAGGGGGCGCTGGGGCCAACGTCCTGACTTTC

v_call: TRBV6-6
j_call: TRBJ2-7
d_call: TRBD1
clone_size: .
cdr3_aa: CASSYLGQTYEQYF
cdr3_nt: TGTGCCAGCAGTTACTTGGGACAGACGTACGAGCAGTACTTC

v_call: TRBV20-1
j_call: TRBJ1-2
d_call: .
clone_size: .
cdr3_aa: CSARVPDGYTF
cdr3_nt: TGCAGTGCTAGAGTTCCGGATGGCTACACCTTC

v_call: TRBV7-8
j_call: TRBJ1-2
d_call: TRBD1
clone_size: .
cdr3_aa: CASSLAPKGAHSGYTF
cdr3_nt: TGTGCCAGCAGCTTAGCCCCGAAGGGGGCGCATAGTGGCTACACCTTC

v_call: TRBV7-2
j_call: TRBJ1-2
d_call: TRBD1
clone_size: .
cdr3_aa: CASRRDRGLFYGYTF
cdr3_nt: TGTGCCAGCAGGCGGGACAGGGGGCTTTTCTATGGCTACACCTTC

v_call: TRBV27
j_call: TRBJ1-2
d_call: .
clone_size: .
cdr3_aa: CASSSYLGASGYTF
cdr3_nt: TGTGCCAGCAGTTCCTATCTGGGAGCGAGTGGCTACACCTTC

v_call: TRBV28
j_call: TRBJ2-7
d_call: TRBD2
clone_size: .
cdr3_aa: CASSGKGLANYEQYF
cdr3_nt: TGTGCCAGCAGTGGGAAGGGACTAGCAAACTACGAGCAGTACTTC

v_call: TRBV7-9
j_call: TRBJ2-7
d_call: TRBD2
clone_size: .
cdr3_aa: CASSLTSGRIYEQYF
cdr3_nt: TGTGCCAGCAGCTTGACTAGCGGGAGGATCTACGAGCAGTACTTC

v_call: TRBV5-1
j_call: TRBJ1-2
d_call: .
clone_size: .
cdr3_aa: CASSFGGGYGYTF
cdr3_nt: TGCGCCAGCAGCTTTGGCGGGGGGTACGGCTACACCTTC

v_call: TRBV28
j_call: TRBJ2-7
d_call: TRBD2
clone_size: .
cdr3_aa: CASSLALAGYEQYF
cdr3_nt: TGTGCCAGCAGTTTAGCCCTAGCGGGATACGAGCAGTACTTC

v_call: TRBV27
j_call: TRBJ2-1
d_call: TRBD2
clone_size: .
cdr3_aa: CASPGTSGRAWSDEQFF
cdr3_nt: TGTGCCAGCCCCGGGACTAGCGGGAGAGCTTGGTCCGATGAGCAGTTCTTC

v_call: TRBV29-1
j_call: TRBJ2-3
d_call: .
clone_size: .
cdr3_aa: CSVRDKSPDTQYF
cdr3_nt: TGCAGCGTTAGGGACAAATCTCCAGATACGCAGTATTTT

v_call: TRBV2
j_call: TRBJ2-7
d_call: TRBD2
clone_size: .
cdr3_aa: CASSVSRTSGDGSYEQYF
cdr3_nt: TGTGCCAGCAGTGTTTCCCGGACTAGCGGAGACGGATCCTACGAGCAGTACTTC

v_call: TRBV5-1
j_call: TRBJ2-1
d_call: TRBD1
clone_size: .
cdr3_aa: CASSSDPISPTGMGYNEQFF
cdr3_nt: TGCGCCAGCAGCTCCGACCCGATCTCACCGACAGGGATGGGGTACAATGAGCAGTTCTTC

v_call: TRBV15
j_call: TRBJ2-1
d_call: TRBD2
clone_size: .
cdr3_aa: CATSGGSIYNEQFF
cdr3_nt: TGTGCCACCTCGGGCGGGAGCATCTACAATGAGCAGTTCTTC

v_call: TRBV9
j_call: TRBJ2-3
d_call: TRBD2
clone_size: once
cdr3_aa: CASSVRGASADTQYF
cdr3_nt: TGTGCCAGCAGCGTGCGGGGGGCGTCGGCAGATACGCAGTATTTT

v_call: TRBV4-2
j_call: TRBJ2-1
d_call: .
clone_size: .
cdr3_aa: CASSQDRKGAYNEQFF
cdr3_nt: TGTGCCAGCAGCCAAGATAGGAAGGGGGCCTACAATGAGCAGTTCTTC

v_call: TRBV19
j_call: TRBJ2-3
d_call: .
clone_size: .
cdr3_aa: CASTYSSRSSLLDTQYF
cdr3_nt: TGTGCCAGTACCTACTCTTCGCGGAGTTCTTTGTTGGATACGCAGTATTTT

v_call: TRBV9
j_call: TRBJ1-2
d_call: .
clone_size: .
cdr3_aa: CASSVAGNYTF
cdr3_nt: TGTGCCAGCAGCGTAGCGGGGAACTACACCTTC

v_call: TRBV28
j_call: TRBJ2-6
d_call: TRBD2
clone_size: .
cdr3_aa: CASSLRGRSGANVLTF
cdr3_nt: TGTGCCAGCAGTTTGCGCGGGAGGTCCGGGGCCAACGTCCTGACTTTC

v_call: TRBV6-1
j_call: TRBJ2-1
d_call: .
clone_size: .
cdr3_aa: CASSDRGEAYNEQFF
cdr3_nt: TGTGCCAGCAGTGACCGGGGAGAGGCCTACAATGAGCAGTTCTTC

v_call: TRBV12-5
j_call: TRBJ2-1
d_call: TRBD2
clone_size: .
cdr3_aa: CASGLGLAGRNEQFF
cdr3_nt: TGTGCTAGTGGTTTGGGACTAGCGGGACGCAATGAGCAGTTCTTC

v_call: TRBV9
j_call: TRBJ2-1
d_call: .
clone_size: .
cdr3_aa: CASSVEESSYNEQFF
cdr3_nt: TGTGCCAGCAGCGTAGAAGAGAGCTCCTACAATGAGCAGTTCTTC

v_call: TRBV28
j_call: TRBJ1-1
d_call: TRBD1
clone_size: .
cdr3_aa: CASSLDRGGTEAFF
cdr3_nt: TGTGCCAGCAGTTTAGACAGGGGAGGCACTGAAGCTTTCTTT

v_call: TRBV5-1
j_call: TRBJ2-2
d_call: .
clone_size: .
cdr3_aa: CASSLSAHTGELFF
cdr3_nt: TGCGCCAGCAGCTTAAGCGCGCACACCGGGGAGCTGTTTTTT